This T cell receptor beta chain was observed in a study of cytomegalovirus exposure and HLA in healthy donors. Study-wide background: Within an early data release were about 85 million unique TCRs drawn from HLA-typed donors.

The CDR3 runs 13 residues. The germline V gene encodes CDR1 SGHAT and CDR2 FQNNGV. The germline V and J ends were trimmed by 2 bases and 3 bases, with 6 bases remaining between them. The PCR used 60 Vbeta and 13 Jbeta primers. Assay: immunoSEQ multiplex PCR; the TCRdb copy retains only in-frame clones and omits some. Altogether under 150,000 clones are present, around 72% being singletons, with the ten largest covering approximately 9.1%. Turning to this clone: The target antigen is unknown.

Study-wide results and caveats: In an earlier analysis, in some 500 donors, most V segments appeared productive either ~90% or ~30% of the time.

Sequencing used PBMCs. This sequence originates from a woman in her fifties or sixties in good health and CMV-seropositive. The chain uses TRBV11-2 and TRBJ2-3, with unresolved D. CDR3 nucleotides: TGTGCCAGCAGCTTAAAACAGACAGATACGCAGTATTTT. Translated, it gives CASSLKQTDTQYF. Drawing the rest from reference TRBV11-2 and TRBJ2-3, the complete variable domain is EAGVAQSPRYKIIEKRQSVAFWCNPISGHATLYWYQQILGQGPKLLIQFQNNGVVDDSQLPKDRFSAERLKGVDSTLKIQPAKLEDSAVYLCASSLKQTDTQYFGPGTRLTVL.